Listed below are T cell receptor beta chains from one sample, sequenced in a study of CD8 T cells in Susac syndrome. From the immunoSEQ multiplex PCR reads, TCRdb called clonotypes with MiXCR, one entry per CDR3 protein. The data show approximately 200,000 distinct CDR3 sequences, roughly 95% seen once. Material for sequencing was CD4+ T cells from PBMCs. Receptors originate from a human donor with multiple sclerosis. Both conserved end residues are part of each CDR3.

V: TRBV3-1
J: TRBJ2-5
CDR3: CASSQVGISGRGSETQYF

V: TRBV4-2
J: TRBJ2-6
CDR3: CASSQQAGTGANVLTF

V: TRBV20-1
J: TRBJ1-1
CDR3: CSAIRTGNTEAFF

V: TRBV2
J: TRBJ2-2
CDR3: CASSELGNTPTGELFF

V: TRBV12-3/TRBV12-4
J: TRBJ2-5
CDR3: CASSPLLGTEQETQYF

V: TRBV15
J: TRBJ1-2
CDR3: CATSRDGFNYGYTF

V: TRBV30
J: TRBJ2-2
CDR3: CAWRPGPNTGELFF

V: TRBV20-1
J: TRBJ1-2
CDR3: CSARAGQVGGYTF

V: TRBV20-1
J: TRBJ2-5
CDR3: CSARDGQGAETQYF

V: TRBV6-2/TRBV6-3
J: TRBJ1-5
CDR3: CASSPGQGRNQPQHF

V: TRBV24-1
J: TRBJ2-3
CDR3: CATSDSRNPTDTQYF

V: TRBV30
J: TRBJ1-5
CDR3: CAWSGGQSNQPQHF

V: TRBV20-1
J: TRBJ1-5
CDR3: CSALHRTGGNQPQHF

V: TRBV6-6
J: TRBJ1-5
CDR3: CASSLQGYSNQPQHF

V: TRBV5-4
J: TRBJ2-3
CDR3: CASSLAASSTDTQYF

V: TRBV9
J: TRBJ2-7
CDR3: CASSPGTGIAEQYF

V: TRBV5-6
J: TRBJ2-7
CDR3: CASSKTGLLYEQYF

V: TRBV20-1
J: TRBJ2-1
CDR3: CSAIAGSFNEQFF

V: TRBV25-1
J: TRBJ2-5
CDR3: CASSGIQARETQYF

V: TRBV5-1
J: TRBJ1-6
CDR3: CASSFGDRPYDWDNSPLHF

V: TRBV5-1
J: TRBJ1-1
CDR3: CASSTDRTYTEAFF

V: TRBV27
J: TRBJ2-2
CDR3: CASSLWKRGLTTNTGELFF

V: TRBV3-1
J: TRBJ2-3
CDR3: CASSQGKGSSSDTQYF

V: TRBV29-1
J: TRBJ1-1
CDR3: CSVGWDTEAFF

V: TRBV29-1
J: TRBJ2-4
CDR3: CSVEVGGRVKNIQYF

V: TRBV20-1
J: TRBJ2-4
CDR3: CSARSSGRSLAKNIQYF

V: TRBV24-1
J: TRBJ1-1
CDR3: CATRPDRDTEAFF

V: TRBV29-1
J: TRBJ1-2
CDR3: CSVTRPTAHGYTF

V: TRBV11-2
J: TRBJ2-1
CDR3: CASSLVLGLDEQFF

V: TRBV3-1
J: TRBJ2-1
CDR3: CASTGTSGNFYNEQFF

V: TRBV3-1
J: TRBJ2-1
CDR3: CASSQDGHNEQFF

V: TRBV4-1
J: TRBJ2-5
CDR3: CASSQSLTSGKETQYF

V: TRBV18
J: TRBJ2-5
CDR3: CASSPNGGQETQYF

V: TRBV14
J: TRBJ1-2
CDR3: CASSQEDRYRGGDSYTF

V: TRBV9
J: TRBJ1-2
CDR3: CASSASLLPGYTF

V: TRBV5-1
J: TRBJ2-6
CDR3: CASKGSSSSGANVLTF

V: TRBV15
J: TRBJ1-5
CDR3: CATSRRPGRGQPQHF

V: TRBV20-1
J: TRBJ1-6
CDR3: CSARNEGNSPLHF

V: TRBV19
J: TRBJ2-5
CDR3: CASSPREGRGQETQYF

V: TRBV2
J: TRBJ2-7
CDR3: CASRALGLAGEQYF

V: TRBV7-3
J: TRBJ2-5
CDR3: CASSLMGGDQETQYF

V: TRBV3-1
J: TRBJ2-4
CDR3: CASSPSVAKNIQYF

V: TRBV9
J: TRBJ2-5
CDR3: CASSPRGYQETQYF

V: TRBV14
J: TRBJ2-1
CDR3: CASSQDRWTGNYEQFF

V: TRBV15
J: TRBJ1-2
CDR3: CATSLQGRSGYTF

V: TRBV6-8
J: TRBJ2-7
CDR3: CASILEKLAYEQYF

V: TRBV3-1
J: TRBJ2-3
CDR3: CASSSDSNTQYF

V: TRBV12-3/TRBV12-4
J: TRBJ2-1
CDR3: CASATNEQFF

V: TRBV5-1
J: TRBJ1-1
CDR3: CASRYGTWEGEAFF

V: TRBV7-6
J: TRBJ2-1
CDR3: CASRRAGVANEQFF

V: TRBV18
J: TRBJ2-3
CDR3: CASSPLTGGTDTQYF

V: TRBV7-9
J: TRBJ2-7
CDR3: CASSPGQGPYEQYF

V: TRBV7-9
J: TRBJ2-5
CDR3: CASSPGTGDEGTQYF

V: TRBV18
J: TRBJ2-7
CDR3: CASSAYPPGIGTYEQYF